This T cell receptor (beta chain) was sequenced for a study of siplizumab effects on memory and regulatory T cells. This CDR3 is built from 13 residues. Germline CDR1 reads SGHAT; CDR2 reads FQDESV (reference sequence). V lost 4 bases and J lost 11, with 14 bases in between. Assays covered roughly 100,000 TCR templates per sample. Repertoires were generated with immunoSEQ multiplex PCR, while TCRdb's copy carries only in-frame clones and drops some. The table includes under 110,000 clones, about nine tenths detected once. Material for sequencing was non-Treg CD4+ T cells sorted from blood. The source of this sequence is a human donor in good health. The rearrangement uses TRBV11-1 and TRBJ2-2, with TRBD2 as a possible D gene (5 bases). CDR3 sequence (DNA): TGTGCCAGCAGCTGGAGCGGCTCGGGCGAGCTGTTTTTT. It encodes CASSWSGSGELFF.